The 7 T cell receptor beta chains reported below all come from one sample, sequenced in a study of T cell responses to AZD1222 COVID-19 vaccine. Here immunoSEQ multiplex PCR was the method, and the copy in TCRdb shows in-frame clones only, minus some. This table holds about 100,000 clones, around 87% found once. Sequences were derived from peripheral blood, sampled 28 days after the second AZD1222 dose. Source of these receptors: an adult who received the AZD1222 COVID-19 vaccine.

The V gene is TRBV15, the J gene TRBJ2-3; TRBD2 agrees at 11 bases. The J segment lost 2 bases and the V segment lost 1 base, leaving 8 bases of the junction unmatched. Germline CDR1 LNHNV, CDR2 YYDKDF (reference sequence). CDR3 length: 18 residues. CDR3 nucleotide sequence: TGTGCCACCAGCAGAGCGACTAGCGGGGTGGGGGCCACAGATACGCAGTATTTT. The encoded protein is CATSRATSGVGATDTQYF.

The chain has TRBV7-8 and TRBJ2-3, with D hard to call. V gave up 8 bases and J gave up 7 bases, with 13 bases separating them. Looked up from germline, CDR1 is SGHVS and CDR2 is FQNEAQ. This CDR3 is 12 amino acids long. CDR3 DNA: TGTGCCAGCGGGCTAGGTTCATATACGCAGTATTTT. Protein sequence: CASGLGSYTQYF.

This chain connects TRBV12-3 or TRBV12-4 to TRBJ1-5; D might be TRBD1 (6 bases). The length of the CDR3 is 12 residues. Between the trimmed V and J ends, which lost 8 bases and 7 bases, there was a span of 12 bases. CDR3 nucleotides: TGTGCCAGCTCGAGGGGGGGACAGCCCCAGCATTTT. Its translation: CASSRGGQPQHF.

V gene TRBV25-1 combines with J gene TRBJ2-7; 10 nucleotides match TRBD1. Trimming took 1 base from V and 4 from J; bases not matched to a gene: 7. The CDR3 runs to 16 residues. The germline CDR1 and CDR2 sequences are MGHDK and SYGVNS. As DNA, the CDR3 is TGTGCCAGCAGTGAATTTGGGACAGGGGCCGGGTACGAGCAGTACTTC. It yields the protein CASSEFGTGAGYEQYF.

This sequence joins TRBV6-5 and TRBJ2-7; TRBD1 might be the D (5 bases). Germline V gives CDR1 MNHEY, CDR2 SVGAGI. With 8 bases removed from V and 3 bases from J, the gap between germline ends came to 8 bases. The CDR3 runs 11 residues. The CDR3 loop is CASGAHYEQYF. CDR3 coding DNA: TGTGCCAGCGGGGCACACTACGAGCAGTACTTC.

V gene TRBV28 combines with J gene TRBJ2-5; D gene unclear. The CDR3 length is 13 residues. Between the trimmed V and J ends, which lost 4 bases and 5 bases, there was a span of 11 bases. In germline, CDR1 is MDHEN, CDR2 SYDVKM. CDR3: CASSSWVGETQYF. The CDR3 DNA reads TGTGCCAGCAGTTCATGGGTCGGGGAGACCCAGTACTTC.

In this sample, this clone turned up once. The chain employs TRBV3-1 (or the pseudogene TRBV3-2) and TRBJ2-1, with 10 bases aligning to TRBD1. V trimming: 4 bases; J trimming: 8 bases; junction bases outside the gene matches: 11. The CDR3 loop spans 16 amino acids. From germline, CDR1 is LGHDT and CDR2 YNNKEL (reference sequence). In DNA form, the CDR3 reads TGTGCCAGCAGCCCAATATCCGGGACAGGGGCCGATGAGCAGTTCTTC. Translated: CASSPISGTGADEQFF.